One sample yielded the 21 T cell receptor beta chains listed below, sequenced in a study of radiation and T cells in renal cell carcinoma. TCRdb's copy holds only in-frame clones and misses some; the assay was immunoSEQ multiplex PCR. The sample has about 49,000 clones, 80% seen once. As to time point: blood 2 weeks post-SBRT. Specified treatment: 15 Gy SBRT to primary tumor, nephrectomy 4 weeks later. This specimen was blood, taken from a patient whose treatment included radiotherapy and nephrectomy. The receptors stem from a woman in her 70s with renal cell carcinoma.

This clone was recorded once. CDR3 residues: CASSQTSEAETQYF. Here the CDR3 DNA reads TGCGCCAGCAGCCAGACTAGCGAAGCAGAGACCCAGTACTTC. This chain connects TRBV5-1 to TRBJ2-5; TRBD2 agrees at 8 bases. Germline CDR1 is SGHRS and CDR2 is YFSETQ. V shed 4 bases and J 4 bases; nucleotides not matched to a gene: 6. The CDR3 is made up of 14 amino acids.

This clone was recorded a few times. The CDR3 reads CASSLLLAGLAEQFF. CDR3 DNA: TGTGCCAGCAGTTTATTGCTAGCGGGATTAGCTGAGCAGTTCTTC. This chain links TRBV27 with TRBJ2-1; TRBD2 agrees at 9 bases. J gave up 9 bases and V 1 base, and 7 bases lay outside the gene matches. Germline loops: CDR1 MNHEY, CDR2 SMNVEV (reference sequence). The CDR3 contains 15 residues.

This chain joins TRBV7-2 and TRBJ2-7, with 7 bases fitting TRBD2. From germline, CDR1 is SGHTA and CDR2 FQGNSA. The CDR3 contains 15 residues. Trimming took 3 bases from V and 0 from J; bases not matched to a gene: 5. DNA of the CDR3: TGTGCCAGCAGCTTTGGGAGCGGGATCTCCTACGAGCAGTACTTC. It specifies CASSFGSGISYEQYF.

This clone was observed once. The J gene is TRBJ2-2, the V gene TRBV10-3, with D perhaps matching TRBD2 (7 bases). The CDR3 runs to 15 residues. Germline V CDR1 and CDR2: ENHRY, SYGVKD. Deletions cut 4 bases from V and 4 bases from J, with 13 bases between. The CDR3 DNA is TGTGCCATCAGTGCAAACGGGGGGCTCACCGGGGAGCTGTTTTTT. Protein product: CAISANGGLTGELFF.

DNA for the CDR3: TGCGCCAGCAGCTTGGGGGCGGGACAAGAGACCCAGTACTTC. It translates to CASSLGAGQETQYF. This rearrangement joins TRBV5-1 to TRBJ2-5, with D perhaps TRBD2 (6 bases). The CDR3 runs to 14 residues. Looked up from germline, CDR1 is SGHRS and CDR2 is YFSETQ. V shed 0 bases and J shed 2 bases, with 8 bases lying between them.

The chain couples TRBV5-5 to TRBJ1-3; D is unclear. This CDR3 spans 14 amino acids. Trimming left V 0 bases short and J 2 bases short, with 6 bases between. Germline-derived CDR1 and CDR2 are SGHKS and YYEKEE (reference sequence). The CDR3 coding sequence is TGTGCCAGCAGCTTGGGGCAGGCTGGAAACACCATATATTTT. Its protein product is CASSLGQAGNTIYF.

The chain has TRBV19 and TRBJ2-1; the match to TRBD2 covers 11 bases. The J segment lost 4 bases and the V segment lost 8 bases, leaving 7 bases of the junction unmatched. The germline CDR1 and CDR2 sequences are LNHDA and SQIVND (reference sequence). This CDR3 has 15 amino acids. In DNA, the CDR3 is TGTGCCAGTCAAACCGGGACTAGCGGTTACAATGAGCAGTTCTTC. Amino acid sequence: CASQTGTSGYNEQFF.

The chain links TRBV2 to TRBJ1-6; TRBD1 might be the D (5 bases). The CDR3 is 14 residues long. Trimming left V 4 bases short and J 4 bases short, with 8 bases between. The germline CDR1 and CDR2 sequences are SNHLY and FYNNEI. Here the CDR3 DNA reads TGTGCCAGCAGTGTAGACAGATATAATTCACCCCTCCACTTT. Amino acid sequence: CASSVDRYNSPLHF.

This clone was counted only a few times. V usage is TRBV6-1 and J usage is TRBJ1-1, with D maybe TRBD1 (5 bases). Germline values: CDR1 MNHNS, CDR2 SASEGT. Between the trimmed V and J ends, which lost 9 bases and 4 bases, there was a span of 18 bases. CDR3 length: 14 amino acids. The DNA for the CDR3 is TGTGCCAGTCTCGCGACCGGGGGGGTCACTGAAGCTTTCTTT. This gives the protein CASLATGGVTEAFF.

Turning to this clone: Given a much more abundant clone one base away, this may be a read error. The sample carries other DNA sequences with the same CDR3. The chain has TRBV27 and TRBJ2-2, with D tentatively TRBD2 (5 bases). Germline loops: CDR1 MNHEY, CDR2 SMNVEV (reference sequence). The CDR3 sequence is 15 residues long. The CDR3 nucleotides read TGTGCCAGCACCCCGAGGATAACCGACACCGGGGAGCTGTTTTTC. This encodes CASTPRITDTGELFF.

The chain uses TRBV18 and TRBJ2-5; D remains unclear. Germline CDR1 is KGHSH and CDR2 is LQKENI. This CDR3 has 11 residues. The V end lost 4 bases, the J end lost 2 bases, and 2 bases lay between the germline ends. CDR3 bases: TGTGCCAGCTCACGTCAAGAGACCCAGTACTTC. Amino acids: CASSRQETQYF.

The chain combines TRBV4-1 with TRBJ1-1, with 7 bases lining up with TRBD1. V lost 1 base, J lost 0 bases, and 5 bases stayed unmatched. In germline, CDR1 is MGHRA, CDR2 YSYEKL. This CDR3 spans 16 amino acids. The CDR3 DNA is TGCGCCAGCAGCCAAGTGGGGACAGCCGTGAACACTGAAGCTTTCTTT. Its protein is CASSQVGTAVNTEAFF.

This clone appeared a single time. This CDR3 reads CASTPGAGDLYEQFF. The CDR3 nucleotides read TGTGCCAGCACGCCAGGGGCAGGGGACCTTTATGAGCAGTTCTTC. This chain uses TRBV7-9 with TRBJ2-1; D may be TRBD1 (6 bases). Trimming shortened V by 7 bases and J by 8 bases, and 21 bases separated the two germline ends. Germline lookup yields CDR1 SEHNR and CDR2 FQNEAQ (reference sequence). The CDR3 has 15 amino acids. Full variable domain (rest looked up from reference TRBV7-9 and TRBJ2-1): DTGVSQNPRHKITKRGQNVTFRCDPISEHNRLYWYRQTLGQGPEFLTYFQNEAQLEKSRLLSDRFSAERPKGSFSTLEIQRTEQGDSAMYLCASTPGAGDLYEQFFGPGTRLTVL.

The CDR3, as DNA: TGCGCCAGCAACACGGGGAACTTCCGGGAGACCCAGTACTTC. Translation: CASNTGNFRETQYF. J is TRBJ2-5 and V is TRBV5-1, with D tentatively TRBD2 (5 bases). Germline V gives CDR1 SGHRS, CDR2 YFSETQ. This CDR3 is built from 14 residues. V lost 6 bases and J lost 5, with 17 bases in between.

The chain uses TRBV4-3 and TRBJ2-3, with TRBD2 matching 9 bases. J gave up 14 bases and V 0 bases, and 12 bases lay outside the gene matches. Germline CDR1 is LGHNA and CDR2 is YSLEER. This CDR3 comprises 15 residues. CDR3 loop: CASSQDVFSGRPAYF. In DNA, the CDR3 is TGCGCCAGCAGCCAAGATGTGTTCAGCGGGAGGCCGGCGTATTTT.

The J gene is TRBJ2-2, the V gene TRBV19; 8 bases are a match to TRBD1. CDR3 length: 14 amino acids. Trimming removed 6 bases from V and 4 bases from J; junction bases left unmatched: 4. From germline, CDR1 is LNHDA and CDR2 SQIVND (reference sequence). The chain's CDR3 is CASSDRGGTGELFF. CDR3 bases: TGTGCCAGTAGCGACAGGGGAGGCACCGGGGAGCTGTTTTTT.

The chain joins TRBV4-1 to TRBJ1-3, with TRBD1 as a possible D gene (5 bases). With 0 bases removed from V and 2 bases from J, the gap between germline ends came to 14 bases. Per the germline V gene, CDR1 is MGHRA and CDR2 is YSYEKL. This CDR3 is built from 17 residues. The CDR3 reads CASSQEEVRAAGNTIYF. The CDR3 region has the DNA TGCGCCAGCAGCCAAGAAGAAGTCAGGGCGGCTGGAAACACCATATATTTT.

The genes are TRBV5-6 and TRBJ1-1, with a weak D call TRBD1 (5 bases). The germline V and J ends were trimmed by 0 bases and 6 bases, with 15 bases remaining between them. Germline V lookup: CDR1 SGHDT, CDR2 YYEEEE. The length of the CDR3 is 15 residues. The chain's CDR3 is CASSLDRDLRPEAFF. CDR3 coding DNA: TGTGCCAGCAGCTTGGACCGGGACTTACGACCTGAAGCTTTCTTT. Filled out from reference TRBV5-6 and TRBJ1-1, the complete variable domain reads DAGVTQSPTHLIKTRGQQVTLRCSPKSGHDTVSWYQQALGQGPQFIFQYYEEEERQRGNFPDRFSGHQFPNYSSELNVNALLLGDSALYLCASSLDRDLRPEAFFGQGTRLTVV.

This chain connects TRBV11-1 to TRBJ2-1, with D perhaps being TRBD1 or TRBD2 (7 bases each). The germline V and J ends were trimmed by 0 bases and 2 bases, with 14 bases remaining between them. This CDR3 spans 17 amino acids. Germline V lookup: CDR1 SGHAT, CDR2 FQDESV (reference sequence). The CDR3 protein is CASSLAIGRGPYNEQFF. DNA for the CDR3: TGTGCCAGCAGCTTAGCGATTGGGAGGGGGCCCTACAATGAGCAGTTCTTC.

The J gene is TRBJ2-7, the V gene TRBV21-1; TRBD2 is taken as the D call from the table, unchecked against the DNA. TRBV21-1 is marked as a pseudogene. This CDR3 has 12 amino acids. Here the CDR3 DNA reads TGTGCCTGGAGGGACGGTGCCTACGAGCAGTACTTC. This encodes CAWRDGAYEQYF.

The gene calls are TRBV6-5 and TRBJ2-5, with TRBD2 matching over 14 bases. The CDR3 has 15 amino acids. J was trimmed by 8 bases and V by 5 bases; bases with no gene match: 7. The germline CDR1 and CDR2 sequences are MNHEY and SVGAGI. This CDR3 is CASSRSGLAGDTQYF. The CDR3 DNA follows: TGTGCCAGCAGTCGCTCGGGACTAGCGGGGGATACCCAGTACTTC.